This note documents a single TCR beta chain sequence. What it binds is unknown. TCRdb's table, derived via immunoSEQ multiplex PCR, lists solely in-frame clones and lacks some. The top ten clones hold 1.5% to 1.7% of a sample with 100,000 to 150,000 clones, more than 80% of them seen once. This entry comes from a study of T cell responses to AZD1222 COVID-19 vaccine. The study's findings and limits: Among spike-specific TCRs, nearly half reportedly target unmutated variant regions. Only five or six AZD1222 recipients were seropositive at baseline.

CDR3 length equals 17 residues. Trimming cost V 1 base and J 7 bases, with 17 bases left between them. Germline values: CDR1 SGHTA, CDR2 FQGNSA. This TCR was recovered from an adult in good health. The chain joins TRBV7-2 to TRBJ1-6; D remains unclear. The source material was peripheral blood, sampled on day 0 of AZD1222 vaccination. CDR3 in DNA: TGTGCCAGCAGCTTAGGTAGTGGGAATCGGAACAATTCACCCCTCCACTTT. This translates into CASSLGSGNRNNSPLHF.